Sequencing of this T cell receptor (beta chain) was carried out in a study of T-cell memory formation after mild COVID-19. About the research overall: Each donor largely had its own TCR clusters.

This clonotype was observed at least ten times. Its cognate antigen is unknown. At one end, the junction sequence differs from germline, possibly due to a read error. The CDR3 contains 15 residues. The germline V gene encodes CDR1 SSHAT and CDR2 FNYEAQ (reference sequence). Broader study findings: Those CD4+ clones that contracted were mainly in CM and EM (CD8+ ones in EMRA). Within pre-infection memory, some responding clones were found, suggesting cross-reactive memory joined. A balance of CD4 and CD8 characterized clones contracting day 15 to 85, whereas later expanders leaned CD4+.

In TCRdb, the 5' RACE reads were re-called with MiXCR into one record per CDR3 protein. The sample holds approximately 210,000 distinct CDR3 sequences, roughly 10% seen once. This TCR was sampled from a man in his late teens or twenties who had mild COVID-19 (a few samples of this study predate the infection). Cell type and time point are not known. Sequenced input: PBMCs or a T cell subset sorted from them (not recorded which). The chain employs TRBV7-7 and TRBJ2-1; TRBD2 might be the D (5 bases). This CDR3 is CASSLGLSSYNEQFF. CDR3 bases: TGTGCTAGCAGCTTAGGACTGAGCTCCTACAATGAGCAGTTCTTC.